One sample yielded the 23 T cell receptor beta chains listed below, sequenced in a study of control samples from healthy donors and cancer patients. Method: immunoSEQ multiplex PCR; TCRdb's copy keeps in-frame clones and lacks some. The table lists about 180,000 clones, nearly 90% of them singletons. Source material: blood. These receptors were collected from a woman aged 45-65 years in good health.

This chain connects TRBV6-5 to TRBJ2-7; TRBD1 matches 7 bases. With V trimmed by 3 bases and J by 3 bases, 2 bases remained unmatched. Looked up from germline, CDR1 is MNHEY and CDR2 is SVGAGI. The CDR3 has 13 residues. CDR3 coding DNA: TGTGCCAGCAGTTATGGGACAGACTACGAGCAGTACTTC. Translation: CASSYGTDYEQYF.

The chain couples TRBV27 to TRBJ1-5; D gene uncertain. The V end lost 6 bases, the J end lost 9 bases, and 15 bases lay between the germline ends. CDR3 size: 13 residues. The germline gives CDR1 MNHEY, CDR2 SMNVEV (reference sequence). The CDR3 loop reads CASSPSRSRPQHF. Here the CDR3 DNA reads TGTGCCAGCAGCCCATCAAGAAGCCGGCCCCAGCATTTT.

This clone appeared once. CDR3 nucleotides: TGCGCCAGCAGCCAAGCTGTACAGGGAGGATATGGCTACACCTTC. This encodes CASSQAVQGGYGYTF. The chain employs TRBV4-1 and TRBJ1-2, with a weak D call TRBD1 (6 bases). Between the trimmed V and J ends, which lost 1 base and 5 bases, there was a span of 14 bases. CDR1 and CDR2 from the germline V gene are MGHRA and YSYEKL. The CDR3 runs to 15 residues.

The chain combines TRBV19 with TRBJ1-6, with 7 positions matching TRBD1. CDR1 is LNHDA and CDR2 is SQIVND in the germline V gene (reference sequence). The CDR3 is 15 amino acids. Losses at the gene ends were 5 bases for V and 5 bases for J; bases not matched to a gene: 6. Written as DNA, the CDR3 is TGTGCCAGTAGTCCCGGGACAGCAGATAATTCACCCCTCCACTTT. Protein: CASSPGTADNSPLHF.

This clone has just a few counts. The V gene is TRBV5-6, the J gene TRBJ1-2, with 8 nucleotides matching TRBD1. The trim removed 1 base at V and 4 bases at J, leaving 6 bases unmatched. Germline CDR1 reads SGHDT; CDR2 reads YYEEEE. This CDR3 contains 15 residues. The CDR3, as DNA: TGTGCCAGCAGCTTGCGGACAGGGTCTCTCTATGGCTACACCTTC. Translated, it gives CASSLRTGSLYGYTF.

This chain links TRBV27 with TRBJ1-2; possibly TRBD1 for D (6 bases). Germline assignment: CDR1 MNHEY and CDR2 SMNVEV (reference sequence). V was cut by 3 bases and J by 5 bases, with 16 bases left in between. The CDR3 is 15 residues long. In nucleotides, the CDR3 is TGTGCCAGCAGTTTGACCGGGACACCTTTTTATGGCTACACCTTC. This sequence encodes CASSLTGTPFYGYTF.

J is TRBJ2-1 and V is TRBV9, with D perhaps TRBD2 (5 bases). The germline gives CDR1 SGDLS, CDR2 YYNGEE. The CDR3 is made up of 14 amino acids. V lost 0 bases, J lost 9 bases, and 13 bases lay in between. CDR3 bases: TGTGCCAGCAGCGTAGAAGTGGGGAGAATTGAGCAGTTCTTC. Residues: CASSVEVGRIEQFF.

Comment on this clone: One end of the junction is discordant with germline, which a read error may explain. V is TRBV2 and J is TRBJ1-5; 8 positions agree with TRBD1. This CDR3 contains 14 residues. The V gene's germline CDR1 is SNHLY and CDR2 FYNNEI. CDR3 region: CASREARGQQPQHF. The DNA for the CDR3 is TGTGCCAGCAGGGAAGCCAGGGGGCAACAGCCCCAGCATTTT. Complete variable domain (other parts from reference TRBV2 and TRBJ1-5): EPEVTQTPSHQVTQMGQEVILRCVPISNHLYFYWYRQILGQKVEFLVSFYNNEISEKSEIFDDQFSVERPDGSNFTLKIRSTKLEDSAMYFCASREARGQQPQHFGDGTRLSIL.

The gene calls are TRBV7-2 and TRBJ2-3; TRBD2 matches 15 bases. The V gene end was trimmed by 5 bases and the J gene end by 4 bases; junction bases not matched to a gene: 4. Germline values: CDR1 SGHTA, CDR2 FQGNSA. The CDR3 length is 16 residues. The CDR3 loop reads CASSEGLAGGPDTQYF. The CDR3 DNA sequence: TGTGCCAGCAGCGAAGGACTAGCGGGAGGGCCAGATACGCAGTATTTT. Combining the CDR3 with reference TRBV7-2 and TRBJ2-3 gives the whole variable domain GAGVSQSPSNKVTEKGKDVELRCDPISGHTALYWYRQSLGQGLEFLIYFQGNSAPDKSGLPSDRFSAERTGGSVSTLTIQRTQQEDSAVYLCASSEGLAGGPDTQYFGPGTRLTVL.

The chain joins TRBV4-3 to TRBJ2-7, with D possibly called TRBD1 or TRBD2 (5 bases each). The germline V gene encodes CDR1 LGHNA and CDR2 YSLEER. The germline V and J ends were trimmed by 1 base and 0 bases, with 13 bases remaining between them. This CDR3 contains 16 residues. CDR3 loop: CASSQGSRDHSYEQYF. DNA of the CDR3: TGCGCCAGCAGCCAAGGTTCCCGGGACCACTCCTACGAGCAGTACTTC.

The rearrangement joins TRBV7-9 to TRBJ2-7, with 8 positions matching TRBD1. This CDR3 contains 14 residues. The V gene end was trimmed by 1 base and the J gene end by 3 bases; junction bases not matched to a gene: 2. CDR1 is SEHNR and CDR2 is FQNEAQ in the germline V gene (reference sequence). The CDR3, as DNA: TGTGCCAGCAGCTTAGTGGACAGGGACTACGAGCAGTACTTC. Amino acid sequence: CASSLVDRDYEQYF.

This chain links TRBV6-5 with TRBJ1-5; 8 bases align to TRBD1. Germline V gene sequence: CDR1 MNHEY, CDR2 SVGAGI. After removal of 8 bases from V and 7 bases from J, the junction contained 4 bases not matched to a gene. CDR3 size: 12 residues. CDR3 DNA: TGTGCCAGCCAGGACAGGGACCAGCCCCAGCATTTT. This translates into CASQDRDQPQHF.

This clone was seen a single time. This chain connects TRBV5-1 to TRBJ2-2, with a weak D call TRBD2 (6 bases). The CDR3 is 15 amino acids. V dropped 4 bases and J dropped 1 base, with 11 bases sitting between them. Looked up from germline, CDR1 is SGHRS and CDR2 is YFSETQ. CDR3 nucleotide sequence: TGCGCCAGCAGCACGGGACTCCAGAACACCGGGGAGCTGTTTTTT. Amino acids: CASSTGLQNTGELFF.

This sequence joins TRBV5-4 and TRBJ2-3; D gene ambiguous. CDR1 is SGHNT and CDR2 is YYREEE in the germline V gene (reference sequence). The CDR3 contains 12 residues. V was pared by 2 bases and J by 4 bases, with 5 bases between. The CDR3 sequence is CASSFRPDTQYF. The CDR3 DNA reads TGTGCCAGCAGCTTCAGACCAGATACGCAGTATTTT. Drawing the rest from reference TRBV5-4 and TRBJ2-3, the complete variable domain is ETGVTQSPTHLIKTRGQQVTLRCSSQSGHNTVSWYQQALGQGPQFIFQYYREEENGRGNFPPRFSGLQFPNYSSELNVNALELDDSALYLCASSFRPDTQYFGPGTRLTVL.

The chain links TRBV14 to TRBJ1-1; no definite D call. The V end lost 4 bases, the J end lost 1 base, and 10 bases lay between the germline ends. CDR1 is SGHDN, CDR2 FVKESK, per germline. The CDR3 length is 14 residues. CDR3: CASSLTRQNTEAFF. CDR3 sequence (DNA): TGTGCCAGCAGCCTCACAAGACAGAACACTGAAGCTTTCTTT. The full variable domain, in which reference TRBV14 and TRBJ1-1 provide the parts outside the CDR3, is EAGVTQFPSHSVIEKGQTVTLRCDPISGHDNLYWYRRVMGKEIKFLLHFVKESKQDESGMPNNRFLAERTGGTYSTLKVQPAELEDSGVYFCASSLTRQNTEAFFGQGTRLTVV.

The rearrangement uses TRBV11-2 and TRBJ1-4; D is unresolved. Trimming pared 1 base from V and 5 bases from J, leaving 11 bases between. Germline V gene lookup returns CDR1 SGHAT and CDR2 FQNNGV. The CDR3 runs to 15 residues. CDR3 nucleotides: TGTGCCAGCAGCTTAGGACACCGGATCAATGAAAAACTGTTTTTT. Protein: CASSLGHRINEKLFF.

The chain joins TRBV5-6 to TRBJ2-1; 7 nucleotides align to TRBD1. Germline loops: CDR1 SGHDT, CDR2 YYEEEE. Trimming removed 5 bases from V and 5 bases from J; junction bases left unmatched: 10. This CDR3 has 15 residues. The CDR3 protein is CASSGRDRLNNEQFF. Here the CDR3 DNA reads TGTGCCAGCAGTGGCCGGGACAGACTCAACAATGAGCAGTTCTTC.

The chain links TRBV28 to TRBJ1-4, with 8 bases fitting TRBD1. The CDR3 totals 15 residues. Per germline, CDR1 MDHEN and CDR2 SYDVKM. V gave up 5 bases and J gave up 8 bases; unmatched junction bases: 10. The CDR3 sequence is CASSTLTGVREKLFF. The CDR3 region has the DNA TGTGCCAGCAGTACCCTGACAGGGGTAAGAGAAAAACTGTTTTTT.

The chain carries TRBV24-1 and TRBJ2-3; 11 bases map to TRBD2. This CDR3 has 17 amino acids. V shed 6 bases and J 4 bases; nucleotides not matched to a gene: 11. CDR1 is KGHDR, CDR2 SFDVKD, per germline. CDR3 sequence reads: CATSSGLAVSNADTQYF. The CDR3, as DNA: TGTGCCACCAGTTCGGGACTAGCGGTAAGCAACGCAGATACGCAGTATTTT.

This clone showed up just once. The chain couples TRBV20-1 to TRBJ2-1; TRBD2 matches at 7 bases. The V segment lost 3 bases and the J segment 7 bases; nucleotides outside the gene matches: 6. The CDR3 contains 13 residues. The germline CDR1 and CDR2 sequences are DFQATT and SNEGSKA (reference sequence). CDR3 nucleotide sequence: TGCAGTGCTAGTCGGGACTATACAAATGAGCAGTTCTTC. Amino acids: CSASRDYTNEQFF.

This clone was counted once. The V and J genes are TRBV5-5 and TRBJ2-2; D is unclear. The V end was cut by 0 bases, the J end by 3 bases, with 12 bases between. Germline loops: CDR1 SGHKS, CDR2 YYEKEE (reference sequence). The CDR3 runs to 16 residues. CDR3 DNA sequence: TGTGCCAGCAGCTTGGACCCGAGGCAGTACACCGGGGAGCTGTTTTTT. This translates into CASSLDPRQYTGELFF.

This chain links TRBV18 with TRBJ1-1, with TRBD1 matching over 8 bases. Per the germline V gene, CDR1 is KGHSH and CDR2 is LQKENI. The CDR3 covers 15 residues. V shed 1 base, J shed 4 bases, and the junction held 5 bases outside the gene matches. Written as DNA, the CDR3 is TGTGCCAGCTCACCACGGGACAGGTTGGGCACTGAAGCTTTCTTT. It yields the protein CASSPRDRLGTEAFF.

The chain joins TRBV28 to TRBJ2-5, with TRBD2 as a possible D gene (7 bases). The CDR3 sequence is 14 residues long. Between the trimmed V and J ends, which lost 2 bases and 4 bases, there was a span of 11 bases. Germline loops: CDR1 MDHEN, CDR2 SYDVKM. The CDR3 bases are TGTGCCAGCAGTTTAGGGGGGGCGGGAGAGACCCAGTACTTC. Encoded protein: CASSLGGAGETQYF.